These T cell receptor beta chains were read from a single sample in a study of CD8+ T cells in alopecia areata. Sequenced by immunoSEQ multiplex PCR; TCRdb stores in-frame clones only, minus some. The table lists roughly 120,000 clones, over 60% of them singletons, with approximately 2.8% in the top ten. Source material: CD4+ T cells sorted from blood. The receptors come from a human donor in good health. The CDR3 runs from the conserved cysteine through the conserved F or W. Size is stated for part of the rows, as once, few or many counts, or as a class when the clone is expanded.

cdr3_aa,clone_size,v_call,j_call
CSVGTSAGANVLTF,NA,TRBV29-1,TRBJ2-6
CASSYDWGDTQYF,NA,TRBV6-5,TRBJ2-3
CASSFRDRGPGTEAFF,NA,TRBV5-4,TRBJ1-1
CAWSTRRGGNNEQFF,NA,TRBV30,TRBJ2-1
CASSNGGAGYNEQFF,few,TRBV7-7,TRBJ2-1
CASSWGGLNEKLFF,NA,TRBV27,TRBJ1-4
CASGEDRWDEQYF,NA,TRBV19,TRBJ2-7
CSATDTNYGYTF,few,TRBV29-1,TRBJ1-2
CASSGGGSSNTEAFF,NA,TRBV2,TRBJ1-1
CASKGGDRVVTEAFF,NA,TRBV2,TRBJ1-1
CASSSGTGYNTGELFF,NA,TRBV7-2,TRBJ2-2
CASRRDRVGGYTF,few,TRBV27,TRBJ1-2
CASSLGRAYGYTF,NA,TRBV5-4,TRBJ1-2
CASSPQDRGETQYF,NA,TRBV5-6,TRBJ2-5
CSVVYWNTGELFF,NA,TRBV29-1,TRBJ2-2
CASSPQGLVYGYTF,NA,TRBV9,TRBJ1-2
CAWTGNRAAQYF,few,TRBV30,TRBJ2-5